This entry lists 6 T cell receptor beta chains sequenced from one sample in a study of T cell repertoires in aging, cancer and after chemotherapy. Peripheral blood genomic DNA, not sorted cells or RNA, was the template. TRB rearrangements spanning V, D and J were amplified using mixed TRB-A/B primers. MiXCR was run by TCRdb on the multiplex PCR reads, yielding one entry per CDR3 protein. The sample contains over 4,500 distinct CDR3 sequences, about two thirds of which appear only once. The sample comprised blood. The receptor source for this set is a human donor with a solid tumor.

This clonotype was seen more than once but under ten times. The chain has TRBV5-6 and TRBJ2-1, with D perhaps TRBD1 or TRBD2 (5 bases each). The CDR3 length is 12 residues. Trimming cost V 5 bases and J 10 bases, with 13 bases left between them. Germline V gives CDR1 SGHDT, CDR2 YYEEEE. The CDR3 bases are TGTGCCAGCAGTCACTCCCGGGACGAGCAGTTCTTC. This sequence encodes CASSHSRDEQFF.

The rearrangement links TRBV20-1 to TRBJ2-1; 7 nucleotides match TRBD2. The CDR3 is 13 amino acids. Germline values: CDR1 DFQATT, CDR2 SNEGSKA (reference sequence). Trimming removed 7 bases from V and 0 bases from J; junction bases left unmatched: 3. CDR3 DNA sequence: TGCAGTGGGACTAGAAGCTCCTACAATGAGCAGTTCTTC. This encodes CSGTRSSYNEQFF.

The chain is built from TRBV12-3 or TRBV12-4 and TRBJ2-7; no clear D gene. The V gene lost 4 bases and the J gene lost 3 bases, with 7 bases spanning the gap. The CDR3 covers 12 residues. The CDR3 DNA reads as TGTGCCAGCAGTTCTGGGGTCTACGAGCAGTACTTC. Its translation: CASSSGVYEQYF.

The genes are TRBV7-2 and TRBJ2-5; no definite D call. The CDR3 is 14 amino acids. In germline, CDR1 is SGHTA, CDR2 FQGNSA. The ends were cut back, 2 bases at V and 0 bases at J, with 7 bases in the middle. CDR3 amino acids: CASSLLSYQETQYF. The CDR3, as DNA: TGTGCCAGCAGCTTACTCAGCTACCAAGAGACCCAGTACTTC.

This chain links TRBV12-3 or TRBV12-4 with TRBJ2-1; D assignment may be TRBD1 or TRBD2 (5 bases each). V was trimmed by 6 bases and J by 10 bases, leaving 16 bases between them. The CDR3 spans 13 residues. CDR3 loop: CASRGPVHWEQFF. CDR3 nucleotides: TGTGCCAGCAGGGGACCCGTACATTGGGAGCAGTTCTTC.

For the CDR3, the DNA is TGTGCCAGCAGTTACCGGGGGGGGGAGGACACCATATATTTT. Translation gives CASSYRGGEDTIYF. This chain uses TRBV6-5 with TRBJ1-3; D possibly corresponds to TRBD1 (5 bases). V was clipped by 2 bases and J by 8 bases, with 13 bases between them. The CDR3 length is 14 residues. Germline values: CDR1 MNHEY, CDR2 SVGAGI.